Presented here are 5 T cell receptor beta chains from one specimen sequenced in a study of T cell responses to AZD1222 COVID-19 vaccine. This table comes from immunoSEQ multiplex PCR, and its TCRdb copy is limited to in-frame clones, with some not included. The table records about 140,000 clones, just under 95% of them present only once. The sample consisted of peripheral blood, taken on day 0 of AZD1222 vaccination. Receptors were obtained from an adult in good health.

The chain combines TRBV11-2 with TRBJ1-2, with D possibly being TRBD1 (6 bases). The V end lost 6 bases, the J end lost 5 bases, and 19 bases lay between the germline ends. CDR3 length equals 15 residues. From germline, CDR1 is SGHAT and CDR2 FQNNGV. The CDR3 DNA reads TGTGCCAGCAGGTCCTACAGGGAGCCCTATTATGGCTACACCTTC. The encoded protein is CASRSYREPYYGYTF.

The DNA of the CDR3 is TGTGCCAGTAGTACCCCGGAGGGGGTGTGGGCGAGCGGCTACACCTTC. Residues: CASSTPEGVWASGYTF. This rearrangement joins TRBV19 to TRBJ1-2, with D maybe TRBD1 (6 bases). The CDR3 contains 16 residues. Trimming took 4 bases from V and 8 from J, leaving 23 bases between them. Germline CDR1 reads LNHDA; CDR2 reads SQIVND (reference sequence).

The V gene is TRBV10-2, the J gene TRBJ1-2; D is uncertain. V was trimmed by 0 bases and J by 8 bases, leaving 10 bases between them. CDR1 and CDR2 from the germline V gene are WSHSY and SAAADI. The CDR3 is made up of 13 amino acids. DNA for the CDR3: TGCGCCAGCAGTGAGTCGACCGGGAAGGGCTACACCTTC. Translated, it gives CASSESTGKGYTF.

The V and J genes are TRBV10-2 and TRBJ1-3; the D gene is possibly TRBD1 (5 bases). Trimming pared 0 bases from V and 2 bases from J, leaving 8 bases between. Germline CDR1 is WSHSY and CDR2 is SAAADI. The CDR3 sequence is 15 residues long. The CDR3 bases are TGCGCCAGCAGTGAGTCGAGGGGTCCTGGAAACACCATATATTTT. Translating gives CASSESRGPGNTIYF.

V and J are TRBV15 and TRBJ1-4, with a tentative D call TRBD1 (6 bases). V was pared by 0 bases and J by 5 bases, with 10 bases between. Germline V gene data show CDR1 as LNHNV and CDR2 as YYDKDF (reference sequence). CDR3 size: 15 residues. The CDR3 is CATSREQGLNEKLFF. CDR3 DNA: TGTGCCACCAGCAGAGAACAGGGTTTAAATGAAAAACTGTTTTTT. Based on the CDR3 plus reference TRBV15 and TRBJ1-4, the full variable domain is DAMVIQNPRYQVTQFGKPVTLSCSQTLNHNVMYWYQQKSSQAPKLLFHYYDKDFNNEADTPDNFQSRRPNTSFCFLDIRSPGLGDTAMYLCATSREQGLNEKLFFGSGTQLSVL.